The 10 T cell receptor beta chains presented below share a single source sample, sequenced in a study of molecular identifiers for immune sequencing clone quantification. MiXCR was run by TCRdb on the PCR reads, yielding one entry per CDR3 protein. The sample yields around 460,000 distinct CDR3 sequences, about 26% seen once. Sequencing was performed on naive CD8+ T cells from blood, with Jurkat cell RNA spiked in. This sample's subset: FACS-sorted CD8+CD4-CCR7+CD45RA+ naive T cells. Receptor source: a human donor in good health. Some libraries in this study had Jurkat cell RNA spiked in.

The chain links TRBV5-1 to TRBJ2-7; no clear D. This CDR3 has 15 residues. In germline, CDR1 is SGHRS, CDR2 YFSETQ. V was shortened by 2 bases and J by 3 bases, with 15 bases between the two germline ends. The CDR3: CASSLTSKGHYEQYF. CDR3 sequence (DNA): TGCGCCAGCAGCTTAACTTCTAAAGGGCACTACGAGCAGTACTTC.

This clonotype was found many times. The J gene is TRBJ2-3, the V gene TRBV28, with a weak D call TRBD2 (5 bases). Germline assignment: CDR1 MDHEN and CDR2 SYDVKM. CDR3 size: 15 residues. V shed 4 bases and J shed 1 base, with 12 bases lying between them. For the CDR3, the DNA is TGTGCCAGCAGTTCGTACGGGGAGCGCACAGATACGCAGTATTTT. Translated: CASSSYGERTDTQYF. The full variable domain, with the rest looked up from reference TRBV28 and TRBJ2-3, is DVKVTQSSRYLVKRTGEKVFLECVQDMDHENMFWYRQDPGLGLRLIYFSYDVKMKEKGDIPEGYSVSREKKERFSLILESASTNQTSMYLCASSSYGERTDTQYFGPGTRLTVL.

This chain joins TRBV27 and TRBJ2-1; 8 bases fit TRBD2. Looked up from germline, CDR1 is MNHEY and CDR2 is SMNVEV (reference sequence). This CDR3 contains 16 residues. The ends lost 5 bases at V and 9 bases at J; junction bases unmatched: 15. CDR3 region: CASSREAGVLISEQFF. The CDR3 region has the DNA TGTGCCAGCAGTCGGGAAGCGGGAGTCCTAATTTCTGAGCAGTTCTTC.

This rearrangement joins TRBV10-3 to TRBJ2-7, with D maybe TRBD2 (6 bases). CDR3 length: 17 amino acids. Germline CDR1 ENHRY, CDR2 SYGVKD. Between the trimmed V and J ends, which lost 8 bases and 0 bases, there was a span of 23 bases. The CDR3 DNA follows: TGTGCCATCGGATCCGGGACTGTTCTCTTTAGCTCCTACGAGCAGTACTTC. Protein product: CAIGSGTVLFSSYEQYF.

This clonotype was seen ten or more times. The genes are TRBV6-5 and TRBJ2-7, with TRBD1 matching 8 bases. With 5 bases clipped from V and 3 bases from J, the junction kept 12 bases outside the gene matches. Germline values: CDR1 MNHEY, CDR2 SVGAGI. The CDR3 is 16 residues long. The CDR3 nucleotides are TGTGCCAGCAGTCCCTCCAGGACAGGGAACTACTACGAGCAGTACTTC. This sequence encodes CASSPSRTGNYYEQYF.

This clonotype was observed many times. The rearrangement joins TRBV4-3 to TRBJ1-1, with 8 bases aligning to TRBD1. Germline CDR1 and CDR2: LGHNA and YSLEER. The CDR3 contains 14 residues. V shed 5 bases and J 1 base; nucleotides not matched to a gene: 3. The CDR3 DNA follows: TGCGCCAGCAGCAAGACAGGGGAGAACACTGAAGCTTTCTTT. Protein: CASSKTGENTEAFF.

The chain combines TRBV12-3 or TRBV12-4 with TRBJ2-5, with a possible D match to TRBD1 (5 bases). The ends were cut back, 4 bases at V and 2 bases at J, with 11 bases in the middle. The CDR3 is made up of 14 amino acids. CDR3 DNA sequence: TGTGCCAGCAGTTCCCCGACAGAACAAGAGACCCAGTACTTC. Residues: CASSSPTEQETQYF.

Of note for this clonotype: The germline gene is not matched at one end of the junction; a read error may be the cause. The chain is built from TRBV30 and TRBJ1-1; 9 bases align to TRBD1. CDR3 length: 15 amino acids. Germline values: CDR1 GTSNPN, CDR2 SVGIG (reference sequence). Here the CDR3 reads CAWSGGTGMNTDAFF. In nucleotides, the CDR3 is TGTGCCTGGAGTGGGGGGACAGGGATGAACACTGATGCTTTCTTT.

V and J are TRBV28 and TRBJ2-1, with D possibly matching TRBD1 (6 bases). Trimming cost V 5 bases and J 8 bases, with 10 bases left between them. The length of the CDR3 is 12 residues. Germline values: CDR1 MDHEN, CDR2 SYDVKM. CDR3 sequence: CASSPDRYEQFF. CDR3 DNA: TGTGCCAGCAGTCCTGACAGGTATGAGCAGTTCTTC.

This clonotype was counted at least ten times. The J gene is TRBJ1-1, the V gene TRBV29-1, with a weak D call TRBD1 (6 bases). Between the trimmed V and J ends, which lost 3 bases and 4 bases, there was a span of 15 bases. Germline values: CDR1 SQVTM, CDR2 ANQGSEA. There are 14 residues in the CDR3. This chain's CDR3 is CSVEGGAWSTEAFF. The CDR3 region has the DNA TGCAGCGTTGAGGGGGGGGCGTGGAGCACTGAAGCTTTCTTT. The variable domain in full, with the rest retrieved from reference TRBV29-1 and TRBJ1-1, is SAVISQKPSRDICQRGTSLTIQCQVDSQVTMMFWYRQQPGQSLTLIATANQGSEATYESGFVIDKFPISRPNLTFSTLTVSNMSPEDSSIYLCSVEGGAWSTEAFFGQGTRLTVV.